This is a list of T cell receptor beta chains from one sample in a study of Ad26.COV2.S vaccination and SARS-CoV-2 variants. Method: immunoSEQ multiplex PCR; TCRdb's copy keeps in-frame clones and lacks some. The repertoire consists of some 520,000 clones, with around nine tenths occurring once and the leading ten covering roughly 13%. The input for sequencing was peripheral blood, taken in a trial of Ad26.COV2.S vaccine versus placebo. Receptors were obtained from a person between 18 and 65 years old who received the Ad26.COV2.S COVID-19 vaccine or a placebo. Each CDR3 is given with its conserved first and last residue. Fields, in order: V gene, clone size, J gene, D gene, CDR3 length, CDR3 DNA, CDR3 protein. D genes are given only for firm matches. Part of the rows lack a size; the others show once, few, many or a class for expanded clones.

v_gene: TRBV30; abundance: .; j_gene: TRBJ1-6; d_gene: .; len: 14; CDR3nt: TGTGCCGGAGCCGACTACTCCTATAATTCACCCCTCCACTTT; CDR3aa: CAGADYSYNSPLHF
v_gene: TRBV25-1; abundance: .; j_gene: TRBJ2-5; d_gene: TRBD1; len: 15; CDR3nt: TGTGCCAGCAGTGAGCACAGGGGTAGGTCAGAGACCCAGTACTTC; CDR3aa: CASSEHRGRSETQYF
v_gene: TRBV16; abundance: .; j_gene: TRBJ1-3; d_gene: .; len: 13; CDR3nt: TGTGCCAGCAGCCTCTCTTCTGGAAACACCATATATTTT; CDR3aa: CASSLSSGNTIYF
v_gene: TRBV15; abundance: .; j_gene: TRBJ2-6; d_gene: TRBD2; len: 18; CDR3nt: TGTGCCACCAGCATTCTCCGGGGGGGACCCTCTGGGGCCAACGTCCTGACTTTC; CDR3aa: CATSILRGGPSGANVLTF
v_gene: TRBV6-5; abundance: .; j_gene: TRBJ1-2; d_gene: TRBD1; len: 11; CDR3nt: TGTGCCAGCAGTACACTTGGGACAGCCGGCTTC; CDR3aa: CASSTLGTAGF
v_gene: TRBV7-8; abundance: .; j_gene: TRBJ2-2; d_gene: .; len: 15; CDR3nt: TGTGCCAGCAGCTCGCTCGGGACAACCACCGGGGAGCTGTTTTTT; CDR3aa: CASSSLGTTTGELFF
v_gene: TRBV9; abundance: .; j_gene: TRBJ2-7; d_gene: TRBD1; len: 17; CDR3nt: TGTGCCAGCAGCGTCACTGGACAGGGGAGGACAGTCTACGAGCAGTACTTC; CDR3aa: CASSVTGQGRTVYEQYF
v_gene: TRBV30; abundance: few; j_gene: TRBJ2-5; d_gene: .; len: 14; CDR3nt: TGTGCCTGGACCCCACGGGACTCGGTGGGGACCCAGTACTTC; CDR3aa: CAWTPRDSVGTQYF
v_gene: TRBV30; abundance: .; j_gene: TRBJ2-3; d_gene: TRBD2; len: 19; CDR3nt: TGTGCCTGGAGTGCCGCAAGCGGGAGGGCCGGGGCGCACACAGATACGCAGTATTTT; CDR3aa: CAWSAASGRAGAHTDTQYF
v_gene: TRBV9; abundance: .; j_gene: TRBJ2-1; d_gene: TRBD2; len: 15; CDR3nt: TGTGCCAGCAGCCCCTCTGTTAGCGGGAGCAATGAGCAGTTCTTC; CDR3aa: CASSPSVSGSNEQFF
v_gene: TRBV5-1; abundance: .; j_gene: TRBJ1-4; d_gene: TRBD1; len: 15; CDR3nt: TGCGCCAGCAGCCCTTCCGGGACAGTCAATGAAAAACTGTTTTTT; CDR3aa: CASSPSGTVNEKLFF
v_gene: TRBV5-1; abundance: .; j_gene: TRBJ1-1; d_gene: .; len: 15; CDR3nt: TGCGCCAGCAGCTCCCAGGAGTCCAGGGCCGAAGCGGCTTTCTTT; CDR3aa: CASSSQESRAEAAFF
v_gene: TRBV4-3; abundance: .; j_gene: TRBJ2-3; d_gene: .; len: 15; CDR3nt: TGCGCCAGCAGCCAAGGGTGGGAGCGAGGAGATACGCAGTATTTT; CDR3aa: CASSQGWERGDTQYF